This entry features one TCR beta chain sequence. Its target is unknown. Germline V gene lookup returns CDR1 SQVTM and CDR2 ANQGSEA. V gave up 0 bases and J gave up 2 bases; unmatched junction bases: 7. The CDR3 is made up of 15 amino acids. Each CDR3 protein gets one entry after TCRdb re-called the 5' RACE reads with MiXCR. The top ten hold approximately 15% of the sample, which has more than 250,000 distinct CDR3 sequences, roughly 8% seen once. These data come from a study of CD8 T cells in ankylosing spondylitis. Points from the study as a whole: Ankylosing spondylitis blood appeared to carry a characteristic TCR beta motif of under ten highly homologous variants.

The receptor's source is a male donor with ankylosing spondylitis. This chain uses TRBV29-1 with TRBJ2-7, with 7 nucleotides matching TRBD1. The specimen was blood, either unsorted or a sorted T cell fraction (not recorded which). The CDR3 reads CSVEDQTGFPYEQYF. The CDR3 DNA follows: TGCAGCGTTGAAGATCAGACAGGGTTCCCCTACGAGCAGTACTTC.